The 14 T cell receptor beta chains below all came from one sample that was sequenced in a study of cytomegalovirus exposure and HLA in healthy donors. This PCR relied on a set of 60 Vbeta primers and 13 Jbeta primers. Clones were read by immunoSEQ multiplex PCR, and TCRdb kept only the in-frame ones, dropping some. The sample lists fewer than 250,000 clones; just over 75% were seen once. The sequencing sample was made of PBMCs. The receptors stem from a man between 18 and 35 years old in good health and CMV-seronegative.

CDR3 in amino acids: CASSPLSRGITDTQYF. The CDR3 coding sequence is TGTGCCAGCTCACCACTTTCTAGGGGAATCACAGATACGCAGTATTTT. The J gene is TRBJ2-3, the V gene TRBV18; possibly TRBD1 for D (5 bases). Trimming removed 1 base at V and 2 bases at J, with 13 bases between. From germline, CDR1 is KGHSH and CDR2 LQKENI. The CDR3 has 16 amino acids.

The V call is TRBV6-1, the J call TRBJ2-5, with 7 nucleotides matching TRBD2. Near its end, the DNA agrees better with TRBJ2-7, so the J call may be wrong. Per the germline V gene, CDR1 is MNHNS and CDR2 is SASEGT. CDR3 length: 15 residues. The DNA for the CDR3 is TGTGCCAGCCCGTCCCCGGGGGGTGGAAGGTACGAGCAGTACTTC. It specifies CASPSPGGGRYEQYF.

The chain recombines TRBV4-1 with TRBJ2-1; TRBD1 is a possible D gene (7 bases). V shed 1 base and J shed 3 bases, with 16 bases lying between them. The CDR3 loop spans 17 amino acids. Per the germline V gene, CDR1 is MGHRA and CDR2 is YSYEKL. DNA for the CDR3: TGCGCCAGCAGCCAAGTGTATATGCAGGGGGGCTACAATGAGCAGTTCTTC. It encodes CASSQVYMQGGYNEQFF.

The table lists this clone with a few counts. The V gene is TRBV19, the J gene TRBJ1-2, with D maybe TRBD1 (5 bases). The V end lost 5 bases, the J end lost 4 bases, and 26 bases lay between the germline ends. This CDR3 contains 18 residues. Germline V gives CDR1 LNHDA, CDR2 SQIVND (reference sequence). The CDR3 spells CASSPRLPGRDATYGYTF. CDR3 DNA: TGTGCCAGTAGTCCTCGCCTCCCAGGGCGCGATGCGACCTATGGCTACACCTTC.

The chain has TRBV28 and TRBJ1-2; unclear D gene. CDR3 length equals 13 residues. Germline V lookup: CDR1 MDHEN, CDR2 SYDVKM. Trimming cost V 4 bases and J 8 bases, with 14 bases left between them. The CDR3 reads CASSSLESWGYTF. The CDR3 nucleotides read TGTGCCAGCAGTTCCCTGGAGTCCTGGGGCTACACCTTC.

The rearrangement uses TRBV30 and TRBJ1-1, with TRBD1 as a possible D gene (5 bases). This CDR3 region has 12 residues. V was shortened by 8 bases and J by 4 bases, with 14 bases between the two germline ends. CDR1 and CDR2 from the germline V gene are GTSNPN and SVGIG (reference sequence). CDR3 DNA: TGTGCCGGGTCCAGGAGGGGCACTGAAGCTTTCTTT. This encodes CAGSRRGTEAFF.

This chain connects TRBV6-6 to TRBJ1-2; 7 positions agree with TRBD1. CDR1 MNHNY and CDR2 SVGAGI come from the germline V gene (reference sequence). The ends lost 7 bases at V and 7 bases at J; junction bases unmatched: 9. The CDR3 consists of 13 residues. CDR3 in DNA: TGTGCCAGCACGAGCAGGGGGATCGGTGGCTACACCTTC. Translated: CASTSRGIGGYTF.

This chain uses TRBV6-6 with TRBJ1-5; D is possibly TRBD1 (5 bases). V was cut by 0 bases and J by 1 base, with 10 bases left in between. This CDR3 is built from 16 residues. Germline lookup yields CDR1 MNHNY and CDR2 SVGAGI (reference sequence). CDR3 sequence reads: CASSYSGRASNQPQHF. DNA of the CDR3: TGTGCCAGCAGTTACTCGGGCAGGGCAAGCAATCAGCCCCAGCATTTT.

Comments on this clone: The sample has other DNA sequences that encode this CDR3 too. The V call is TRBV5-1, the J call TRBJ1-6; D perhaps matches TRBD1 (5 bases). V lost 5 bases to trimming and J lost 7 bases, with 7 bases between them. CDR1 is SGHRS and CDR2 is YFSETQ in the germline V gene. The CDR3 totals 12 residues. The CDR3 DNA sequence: TGCGCCAGCAGGGACACAAATTCACCCCTCCACTTT. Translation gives CASRDTNSPLHF.

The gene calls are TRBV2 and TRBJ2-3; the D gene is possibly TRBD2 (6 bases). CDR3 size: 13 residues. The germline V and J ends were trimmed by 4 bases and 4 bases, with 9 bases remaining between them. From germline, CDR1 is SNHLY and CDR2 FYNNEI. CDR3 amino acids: CASSGGLPDTQYF. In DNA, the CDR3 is TGTGCCAGCAGTGGGGGACTCCCAGATACGCAGTATTTT.

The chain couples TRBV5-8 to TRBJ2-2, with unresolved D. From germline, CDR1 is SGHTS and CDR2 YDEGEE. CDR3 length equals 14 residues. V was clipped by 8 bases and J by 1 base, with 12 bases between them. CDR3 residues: CASRTYGNTGELFF. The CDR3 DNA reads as TGTGCCAGTAGAACCTACGGGAACACCGGGGAGCTGTTTTTT.

The CDR3 is CASSQEWAGRSDTQYF. The CDR3 bases are TGTGCCAGCAGCCAAGAGTGGGCGGGAAGGTCAGATACGCAGTATTTT. The gene calls are TRBV4-2 and TRBJ2-3; the D gene is possibly TRBD2 (6 bases). The CDR3 is 16 residues long. Looked up from germline, CDR1 is LGHNA and CDR2 is YNFKEQ. With 0 bases removed from V and 4 bases from J, the gap between germline ends came to 14 bases.

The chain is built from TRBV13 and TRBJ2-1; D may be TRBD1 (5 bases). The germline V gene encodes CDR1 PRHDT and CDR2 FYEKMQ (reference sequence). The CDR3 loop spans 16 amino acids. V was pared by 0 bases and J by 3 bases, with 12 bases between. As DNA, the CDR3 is TGTGCCAGCAGCTTAGGAGGGGCATTCGACTACAATGAGCAGTTCTTC. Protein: CASSLGGAFDYNEQFF. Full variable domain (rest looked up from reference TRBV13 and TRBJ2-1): AAGVIQSPRHLIKEKRETATLKCYPIPRHDTVYWYQQGPGQDPQFLISFYEKMQSDKGSIPDRFSAQQFSDYHSELNMSSLELGDSALYFCASSLGGAFDYNEQFFGPGTRLTVL.

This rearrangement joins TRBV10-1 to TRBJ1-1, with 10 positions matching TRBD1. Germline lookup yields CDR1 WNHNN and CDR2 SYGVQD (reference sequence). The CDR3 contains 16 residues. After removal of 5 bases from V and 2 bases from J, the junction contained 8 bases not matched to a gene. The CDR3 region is CASSQTGQGINTEAFF. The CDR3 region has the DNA TGCGCCAGCAGTCAAACGGGACAGGGGATAAACACTGAAGCTTTCTTT.